Following are 25 T cell receptor beta chains from one sample sequenced in a study of blood T cells in healthy people across ages. For the second PCR, which ran for roughly 6 to 12 cycles, a sample-barcoded 5' primer and a J-beta primer mix were used. TCRdb redid the calling of the 5' RACE reads with MiXCR, one entry per CDR3 protein. Among around 690,000 distinct CDR3 sequences, 45% to 65% were seen once, and the ten largest hold 35% to 40%. Material for sequencing was blood. The receptor source for this set is a man aged 55 to 70 in good health.

The rearrangement uses TRBV14 and TRBJ1-6; D uncertain. Per germline, CDR1 SGHDN and CDR2 FVKESK. This CDR3 spans 14 amino acids. V was trimmed by 0 bases and J by 9 bases, leaving 9 bases between them. CDR3 amino acids: CASSQELVGSPLHF. The DNA for the CDR3 is TGTGCCAGCAGCCAAGAATTAGTAGGTTCACCCCTCCACTTT.

J is TRBJ1-2 and V is TRBV3-1; possible D gene TRBD1, 5 bases. This CDR3 is built from 12 residues. V was trimmed by 1 base and J by 13 bases, leaving 13 bases between them. The V gene's germline CDR1 is LGHDT and CDR2 YNNKEL (reference sequence). For the CDR3, the DNA is TGTGCCAGCAGCCAAGGAGGGGAAGGAGGCACCTTC. Its translation: CASSQGGEGGTF.

This chain links TRBV13 with TRBJ2-1; no clear D. The J call may be incorrect, as the DNA end agrees better with TRBJ2-7. There are 13 residues in the CDR3. CDR1 and CDR2 from the germline V gene are PRHDT and FYEKMQ (reference sequence). CDR3 DNA: TGTGCCAGCAGCGTAGTGTTTCAGAACGAGCAGTACTTC. Translation gives CASSVVFQNEQYF.

The chain uses TRBV27 and TRBJ2-4; 9 bases line up with TRBD1. V lost 7 bases and J lost 1; bases outside the gene matches: 11. The CDR3 runs to 17 residues. Germline V lookup: CDR1 MNHEY, CDR2 SMNVEV (reference sequence). CDR3 amino acids: CASKSLQGAIAKNIQYF. In DNA form, the CDR3 reads TGTGCCAGCAAATCCTTACAGGGGGCGATTGCCAAAAACATTCAGTACTTC.

This clonotype was seen a few times. This may be a read error, as it is one base from a much larger clone. The genes are TRBV2 and TRBJ2-5; D not certain. The CDR3 has 13 residues. Per the germline V gene, CDR1 is SNHLY and CDR2 is FYNNEI. V was trimmed by 2 bases and J by 11 bases, leaving 15 bases between them. CDR3 amino acids: CASSEPFLNEQYF. CDR3 nucleotides: TGTGCCAGCAGTGAACCATTTCTCAATGAGCAGTACTTC.

For the CDR3, the DNA is TGTGCCAGCAGCGTGACCGACAATGAGCAGTTCTTC. Protein sequence: CASSVTDNEQFF. The chain uses TRBV11-2 and TRBJ2-1; D is unresolved. Germline CDR1 is SGHAT and CDR2 is FQNNGV. Trimming shortened V by 5 bases and J by 5 bases, and 7 bases separated the two germline ends. The CDR3 totals 12 residues.

The gene calls are TRBV9 and TRBJ2-1; 9 nucleotides align to TRBD2. Trimming removed 0 bases from V and 9 bases from J; junction bases left unmatched: 10. Germline CDR1 SGDLS, CDR2 YYNGEE. The CDR3 has 16 residues. This chain's CDR3 is CASSVGAGGGAGEQFF. DNA for the CDR3: TGTGCCAGCAGCGTAGGTGCGGGCGGGGGGGCCGGTGAGCAGTTCTTC.

This clonotype has just a few counts. The chain employs TRBV5-6 and TRBJ1-2; the match to TRBD1 covers 12 bases. The CDR3 loop spans 18 amino acids. CDR1 is SGHDT, CDR2 YYEEEE, per germline. V trimming: 4 bases; J trimming: 3 bases; junction bases outside the gene matches: 13. CDR3: CASSPGTGGWINDYGYTF. The DNA for the CDR3 is TGTGCCAGCAGCCCCGGGACAGGGGGCTGGATTAACGACTATGGCTACACCTTC.

The table lists this clonotype with a few counts. This rearrangement joins TRBV2 to TRBJ2-1, with a possible D match to TRBD2 (6 bases). V lost 6 bases and J 12 bases, leaving 18 bases between the germline ends. From germline, CDR1 is SNHLY and CDR2 FYNNEI. The CDR3 extends over 13 amino acids. DNA of the CDR3: TGTGCCAGCAGCCCCGGGACTCCCGAGGGGCAGTTCTTC. Translating gives CASSPGTPEGQFF.

This clonotype was counted a single time. V gene TRBV6-1 combines with J gene TRBJ1-6, with D perhaps TRBD1 (6 bases). Germline loops: CDR1 MNHNS, CDR2 SASEGT. V lost 0 bases and J lost 6, with 12 bases in between. The length of the CDR3 is 16 residues. In DNA, the CDR3 is TGTGCCAGCAGTGAAGCACCGGGGGCGGTTAATTCACCCCTCCACTTT. Amino acids: CASSEAPGAVNSPLHF.

This clonotype was seen a handful of times. The chain combines TRBV7-2 with TRBJ1-2, with D possibly TRBD1 on 5 matching bases. Deletions cut 0 bases from V and 6 bases from J, with 8 bases between. The CDR3 spans 13 residues. Germline CDR1 reads SGHTA; CDR2 reads FQGNSA. The CDR3 reads CASSLAAGNGYTF. CDR3 nucleotides: TGTGCCAGCAGCTTAGCGGCAGGGAATGGCTACACCTTC.

This chain joins TRBV21-1 and TRBJ1-2. TRBV21-1 is an annotated pseudogene. This CDR3 has 13 amino acids. The CDR3 nucleotides read TGTGCCACCTTCCGACGATACAACTATGGCTACACCTTC. This codes for CATFRRYNYGYTF.

The CDR3 protein is CASDRETYNEQFF. The DNA for the CDR3 is TGTGCCAGCGACAGGGAGACCTACAATGAGCAGTTCTTC. The chain joins TRBV2 to TRBJ2-1, with 7 bases lining up with TRBD1. The trim removed 8 bases at V and 2 bases at J, leaving 3 bases unmatched. The CDR3 is made up of 13 amino acids. In germline, CDR1 is SNHLY, CDR2 FYNNEI.

The chain has TRBV20-1 and TRBJ2-5; 11 positions agree with TRBD2. This CDR3 has 15 amino acids. Germline lookup yields CDR1 DFQATT and CDR2 SNEGSKA (reference sequence). After removal of 3 bases from V and 1 base from J, the junction contained 4 bases not matched to a gene. Here the CDR3 DNA reads TGCAGTGCTAGTCTAGCGGGGGGACCCCAAGAGACCCAGTACTTC. It codes for CSASLAGGPQETQYF.

The V call is TRBV20-1, the J call TRBJ2-4, with 8 bases aligning to TRBD1. Germline values: CDR1 DFQATT, CDR2 SNEGSKA (reference sequence). V was clipped by 0 bases and J by 9 bases; unmatched bases: 13. CDR3 size: 16 residues. CDR3 in amino acids: CSARDNGQGAFGIQYF. As DNA, the CDR3 is TGCAGTGCTAGAGATAATGGCCAGGGGGCTTTTGGCATTCAGTACTTC.

The chain carries TRBV6-2 or TRBV6-3 and TRBJ2-1, with 12 bases lining up with TRBD2. The CDR3 has 15 amino acids. Trimming at V came to 1 base and at J to 5 bases, leaving 0 bases not matched to a gene. Germline CDR1 reads MNHEY; CDR2 reads SVGEGT. CDR3 loop: CASSYWTSGDNEQFF. In DNA, the CDR3 is TGTGCCAGCAGTTACTGGACTAGCGGGGACAATGAGCAGTTCTTC.

This clonotype occurred many times. The V and J genes are TRBV6-5 and TRBJ1-2; TRBD1 might be the D (5 bases). The CDR3 totals 13 residues. Trimming left V 6 bases short and J 2 bases short, with 10 bases between. Germline V lookup: CDR1 MNHEY, CDR2 SVGAGI. CDR3 bases: TGTGCCAGCAGCCTGGGACGGAACTATGGCTACACCTTC. Protein product: CASSLGRNYGYTF.

This clonotype appeared once. The rearrangement uses TRBV18 and TRBJ1-2; 9 bases fit TRBD1. There are 16 residues in the CDR3. Germline-derived CDR1 and CDR2 are KGHSH and LQKENI. With V trimmed by 3 bases and J by 3 bases, 8 bases remained unmatched. DNA for the CDR3: TGTGCCAGCTCACCGGCCGGGACAGGGCTTGACTATGGCTACACCTTC. This translates into CASSPAGTGLDYGYTF.

This clonotype was counted between two and nine times. The CDR3 DNA sequence: TGCGCCAGCAGCCAGGTTCTAGCGTTTCAAGAGACCCAGTACTTC. It encodes CASSQVLAFQETQYF. This chain connects TRBV4-1 to TRBJ2-5, with a weak D call TRBD2 (6 bases). The germline gives CDR1 MGHRA, CDR2 YSYEKL. The V and J ends lost 3 bases and 2 bases respectively, with 13 bases between them. There are 15 residues in the CDR3.

DNA of the CDR3: TGCGCCAGCAGCCAAGAGTTCACTCCAAATGAAAAACTGTTTTTT. Translating gives CASSQEFTPNEKLFF. V gene TRBV4-1 combines with J gene TRBJ1-4; D gene uncertain. CDR1 is MGHRA and CDR2 is YSYEKL in the germline V gene. The length of the CDR3 is 15 residues. Trimming pared 0 bases from V and 5 bases from J, leaving 10 bases between.

This clonotype was observed a few times. The V and J genes are TRBV6-4 and TRBJ2-1; 10 nucleotides align to TRBD1. The CDR3 loop spans 16 amino acids. V trimming: 5 bases; J trimming: 0 bases; junction bases outside the gene matches: 4. Per germline, CDR1 MRHNA and CDR2 SNTAGT. CDR3 bases: TGTGCCAGCAGTCGACAGGGGGCGGGCTCCTACAATGAGCAGTTCTTC. This encodes CASSRQGAGSYNEQFF.

The CDR3 nucleotides are TGTGCCAGTAGCCAACAGGGAGGAAACTATGGCTACACCTTC. It yields the protein CASSQQGGNYGYTF. The chain combines TRBV7-9 with TRBJ1-2, with a tentative D call TRBD1 (6 bases). Germline values: CDR1 SEHNR, CDR2 FQNEAQ (reference sequence). Trimming left V 9 bases short and J 2 bases short, with 16 bases between. The CDR3 runs to 14 residues.

In nucleotides, the CDR3 is TGCAGTGCTAGCCGACAGGGCCCCTGGGAGGAGCAGTACTTC. Translated, it gives CSASRQGPWEEQYF. The rearrangement joins TRBV20-1 to TRBJ2-7, with 7 bases lining up with TRBD1. With 3 bases clipped from V and 7 bases from J, the junction kept 12 bases outside the gene matches. The germline CDR1 and CDR2 sequences are DFQATT and SNEGSKA (reference sequence). The CDR3 totals 14 residues.

The chain has TRBV20-1 and TRBJ2-1, with TRBD1 matching over 8 bases. There are 14 residues in the CDR3. Germline V gene lookup returns CDR1 DFQATT and CDR2 SNEGSKA (reference sequence). V was pared by 6 bases and J by 2 bases, with 6 bases of the junction left unmatched. The CDR3: CSAGVTGAYNEQFF. DNA for the CDR3: TGCAGTGCAGGGGTGACAGGGGCCTACAATGAGCAGTTCTTC.

CDR3 amino acids: CASSDRVRTQYF. For the CDR3, the DNA is TGTGCCAGCAGTGACAGGGTTAGGACCCAGTACTTC. This chain links TRBV2 with TRBJ2-5; D perhaps matches TRBD1 (5 bases). Trimming pared 3 bases from V and 7 bases from J, leaving 9 bases between. CDR1 and CDR2 from the germline V gene are SNHLY and FYNNEI. The CDR3 has 12 amino acids.